The 17 T cell receptor beta chains below were found in one sample sequenced in a study of CD8 T cells in ankylosing spondylitis. TCRdb re-called the 5' RACE reads through MiXCR, storing one row per CDR3 protein. Seen here are about 390,000 distinct CDR3 sequences, around 20% observed once, and the top ten hold around 16%. Study-wide results and limits: Ankylosing spondylitis blood appeared to be characterized by a TCR beta motif of several highly homologous variants.

Their antigens remain unidentified. Sequences were obtained from blood, either unsorted or a sorted T cell fraction (not recorded which). The receptors originated from a male donor with ankylosing spondylitis.

This chain connects TRBV9 to TRBJ1-4, with D hard to call. Looked up from germline, CDR1 is SGDLS and CDR2 is YYNGEE. V lost 0 bases and J lost 5, with 5 bases in between. The CDR3 totals 13 residues. CDR3 sequence (DNA): TGTGCCAGCAGCGTAGGGGAGAATGAAAAACTGTTTTTT. This codes for CASSVGENEKLFF.

At least ten counts were recorded for this clonotype. The V gene is TRBV29-1, the J gene TRBJ2-7; possible D gene TRBD1, 5 bases. The CDR3 length is 13 residues. V dropped 7 bases and J dropped 0 bases, with 13 bases sitting between them. CDR1 and CDR2 (germline): SQVTM, ANQGSEA. The CDR3 nucleotides read TGCAGCGCTACCCGACAGTCCTCCTACGAGCAGTACTTC. Translated, it gives CSATRQSSYEQYF.

This clonotype was counted a few times. The chain couples TRBV18 to TRBJ2-1, with TRBD2 as a possible D gene (5 bases). The CDR3 sequence is 16 residues long. The germline V gene encodes CDR1 KGHSH and CDR2 LQKENI. V was trimmed by 3 bases and J by 0 bases, leaving 12 bases between them. The CDR3 nucleotides read TGTGCCAGCTCACCCCGAGGGTTAAGCTCCTACAATGAGCAGTTCTTC. Protein: CASSPRGLSSYNEQFF.

The J gene is TRBJ1-5, the V gene TRBV6-1; D might be TRBD1 (5 bases). Deletions cut 7 bases from V and 0 bases from J, with 10 bases between. This CDR3 comprises 14 residues. Germline-derived CDR1 and CDR2 are MNHNS and SASEGT. The CDR3 sequence: CASNRRGSNQPQHF. The DNA of the CDR3 is TGTGCCAGCAATCGAAGGGGTAGCAATCAGCCCCAGCATTTT.

The sample holds one count of this clonotype. The chain uses TRBV18 and TRBJ2-7, with 7 positions matching TRBD1. J was trimmed by 2 bases and V by 3 bases; bases with no gene match: 7. Germline V gene data show CDR1 as KGHSH and CDR2 as LQKENI. CDR3 length: 15 residues. The CDR3 is CASSPSPGQPYEQYF. The CDR3 DNA is TGTGCCAGCTCACCGAGTCCGGGACAGCCCTACGAGCAGTACTTC.

A few counts support this clonotype. The J gene is TRBJ2-1, the V gene TRBV24-1; D gene ambiguous. In germline, CDR1 is KGHDR, CDR2 SFDVKD. The CDR3 has 13 residues. V was pared by 5 bases and J by 5 bases, with 9 bases between. The CDR3 DNA is TGTGCCACCAGTGTCGCAGACCACAATGAGCAGTTCTTC. Encoded protein: CATSVADHNEQFF.

In DNA, the CDR3 is TGTGCCAGCGAAGCTAGCGGGAGCGCAGATACGCAGTATTTT. Translation: CASEASGSADTQYF. The gene calls are TRBV28 and TRBJ2-3; TRBD2 agrees at 10 bases. Looked up from germline, CDR1 is MDHEN and CDR2 is SYDVKM. CDR3 size: 14 residues. The trim removed 8 bases at V and 4 bases at J, leaving 6 bases unmatched.

This chain connects TRBV4-1 to TRBJ2-1; TRBD2 matches at 8 bases. This CDR3 comprises 16 residues. Per the germline V gene, CDR1 is MGHRA and CDR2 is YSYEKL. V lost 5 bases to trimming and J lost 0 bases; unmatched junction nucleotides: 6. This CDR3 is CASSKSSGFSYNEQFF. CDR3 nucleotides: TGCGCCAGCAGCAAATCTAGCGGGTTCTCCTACAATGAGCAGTTCTTC.

This chain uses TRBV6-1 with TRBJ1-1; possible D gene TRBD1, 5 bases. The CDR3 length is 12 residues. Trimming removed 3 bases from V and 4 bases from J, with 6 bases in between. The germline CDR1 and CDR2 sequences are MNHNS and SASEGT. CDR3: CASSDRVTEAFF. The CDR3 nucleotides are TGTGCCAGCAGTGACAGGGTCACTGAAGCTTTCTTT.

The J gene is TRBJ2-7, the V gene TRBV28; D perhaps matches TRBD2 (6 bases). The V gene's germline CDR1 is MDHEN and CDR2 SYDVKM. The V and J ends lost 6 bases and 5 bases respectively, with 17 bases between them. The length of the CDR3 is 14 residues. CDR3 DNA sequence: TGTGCCAGCAGGGCCGGGGGTGGTGGGAACGAGCAGTACTTC. Its translation is CASRAGGGGNEQYF.

The sample holds a few counts of this clonotype. The V and J genes are TRBV19 and TRBJ2-1; D may be TRBD2 (6 bases). Trimming left V 4 bases short and J 8 bases short, with 18 bases between. From germline, CDR1 is LNHDA and CDR2 SQIVND (reference sequence). The CDR3 loop spans 15 amino acids. The CDR3 DNA reads TGTGCCAGTAGTACCACTAGCAACCCTTTTGATGAGCAGTTCTTC. Encoded protein: CASSTTSNPFDEQFF.

The rearrangement joins TRBV7-9 to TRBJ1-1; D is unclear. The CDR3 runs 13 residues. From germline, CDR1 is SEHNR and CDR2 FQNEAQ (reference sequence). V was pared by 2 bases and J by 4 bases, with 8 bases between. The CDR3 here is CASSLPERTEAFF. DNA of the CDR3: TGTGCCAGCAGCTTACCGGAGCGCACTGAAGCTTTCTTT.

The rearrangement links TRBV5-1 to TRBJ2-5; 9 bases are shared with TRBD2. J lost 4 bases, V lost 0 bases, and 7 bases had no gene match. This CDR3 spans 16 amino acids. CDR1 is SGHRS and CDR2 is YFSETQ in the germline V gene. For the CDR3, the DNA is TGCGCCAGCAGCTTGGTTCCTAGCGGGATTTTAGAGACCCAGTACTTC. Residues: CASSLVPSGILETQYF.

The chain joins TRBV12-5 to TRBJ2-7; TRBD1 matches 7 bases. Germline CDR1 and CDR2: LGHNT and FRNRAP. The ends lost 1 base at V and 3 bases at J; junction bases unmatched: 12. CDR3 size: 17 residues. Here the CDR3 reads CASGLAFAGTDGYEQYF. The CDR3 bases are TGTGCTAGTGGTTTGGCCTTTGCCGGGACAGACGGCTACGAGCAGTACTTC.

This clonotype was counted ten times or more. The V call is TRBV28, the J call TRBJ2-1; 12 bases agree with TRBD2. The CDR3 runs to 14 residues. Germline values: CDR1 MDHEN, CDR2 SYDVKM. V dropped 7 bases and J dropped 7; count of bases not matched to a gene: 5. In DNA form, the CDR3 reads TGTGCCAGCACCGGGACTAGCGGGTATAATGAGCAGTTCTTC. This translates into CASTGTSGYNEQFF.

This clonotype turned up a few times. The chain uses TRBV14 and TRBJ2-1, with D maybe TRBD2 (5 bases). Trimming cost V 3 bases and J 6 bases, with 9 bases left between them. The germline gives CDR1 SGHDN, CDR2 FVKESK. This CDR3 region has 13 residues. CDR3 residues: CASSQREFNEQFF. The DNA of the CDR3 is TGTGCCAGCAGCCAGAGGGAGTTCAATGAGCAGTTCTTC.

This clonotype was observed a few times. The chain is built from TRBV25-1 and TRBJ2-3; 8 bases line up with TRBD1. The CDR3 is made up of 16 amino acids. CDR1 is MGHDK and CDR2 is SYGVNS in the germline V gene. Losses at the gene ends were 0 bases for V and 9 bases for J; bases not matched to a gene: 11. The CDR3 here is CASSEYGQGGDYTQYF. Written as DNA, the CDR3 is TGTGCCAGCAGTGAATATGGACAGGGCGGAGACTACACGCAGTATTTT.